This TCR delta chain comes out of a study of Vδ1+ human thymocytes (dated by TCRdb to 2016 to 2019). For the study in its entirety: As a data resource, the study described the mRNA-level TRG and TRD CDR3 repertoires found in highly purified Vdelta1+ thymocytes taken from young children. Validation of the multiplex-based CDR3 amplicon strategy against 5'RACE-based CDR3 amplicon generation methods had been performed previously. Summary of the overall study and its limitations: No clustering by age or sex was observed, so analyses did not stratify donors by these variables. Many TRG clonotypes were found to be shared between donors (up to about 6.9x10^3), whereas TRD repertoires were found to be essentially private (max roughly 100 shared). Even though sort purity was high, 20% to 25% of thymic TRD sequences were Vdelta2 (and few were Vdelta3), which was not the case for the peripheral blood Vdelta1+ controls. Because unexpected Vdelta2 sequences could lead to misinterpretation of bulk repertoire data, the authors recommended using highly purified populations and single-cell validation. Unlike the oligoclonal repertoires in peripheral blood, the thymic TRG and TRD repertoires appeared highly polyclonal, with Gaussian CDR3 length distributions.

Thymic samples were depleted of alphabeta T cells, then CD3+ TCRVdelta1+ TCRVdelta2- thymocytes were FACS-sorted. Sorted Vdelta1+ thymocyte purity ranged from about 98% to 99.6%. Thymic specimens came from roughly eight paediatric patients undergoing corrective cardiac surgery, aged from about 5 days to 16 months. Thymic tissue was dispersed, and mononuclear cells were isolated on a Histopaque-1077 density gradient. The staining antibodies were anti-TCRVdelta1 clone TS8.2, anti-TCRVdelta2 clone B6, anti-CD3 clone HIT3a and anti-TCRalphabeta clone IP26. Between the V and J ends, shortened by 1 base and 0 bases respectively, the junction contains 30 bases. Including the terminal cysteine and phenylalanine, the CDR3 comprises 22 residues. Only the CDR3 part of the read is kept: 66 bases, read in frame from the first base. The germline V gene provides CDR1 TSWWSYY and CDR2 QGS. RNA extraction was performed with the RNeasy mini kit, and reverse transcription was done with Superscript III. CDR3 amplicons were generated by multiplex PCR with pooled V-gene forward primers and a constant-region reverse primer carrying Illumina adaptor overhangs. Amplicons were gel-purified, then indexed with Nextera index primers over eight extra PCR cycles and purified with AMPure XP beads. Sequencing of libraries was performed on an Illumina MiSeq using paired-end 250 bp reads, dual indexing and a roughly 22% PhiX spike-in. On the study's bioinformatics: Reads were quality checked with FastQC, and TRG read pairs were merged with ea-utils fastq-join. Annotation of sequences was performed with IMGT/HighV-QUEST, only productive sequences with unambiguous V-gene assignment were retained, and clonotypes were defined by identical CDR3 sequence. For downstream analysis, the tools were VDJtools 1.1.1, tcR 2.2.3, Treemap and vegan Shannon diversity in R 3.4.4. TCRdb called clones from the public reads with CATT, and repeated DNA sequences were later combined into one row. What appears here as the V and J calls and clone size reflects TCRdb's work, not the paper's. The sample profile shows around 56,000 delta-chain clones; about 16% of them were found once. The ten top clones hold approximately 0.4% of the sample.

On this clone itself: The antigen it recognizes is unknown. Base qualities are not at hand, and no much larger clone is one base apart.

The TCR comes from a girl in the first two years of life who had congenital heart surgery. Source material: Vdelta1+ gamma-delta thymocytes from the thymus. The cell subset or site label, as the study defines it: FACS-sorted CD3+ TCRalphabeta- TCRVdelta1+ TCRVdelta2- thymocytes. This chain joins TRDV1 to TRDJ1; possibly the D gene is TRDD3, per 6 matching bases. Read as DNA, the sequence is TGTGCTCTTGGGGAACCGACCAAGGGAGGACTGGGTATAGGACGGTACACCGATAAACTCATCTTT. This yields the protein CALGEPTKGGLGIGRYTDKLIF.